The clone carrying this T cell receptor beta chain was picked up many times. Its antigen is not identified. Using RNA transcripts as the source, TCR beta CDR3 regions were amplified. With the HTBI primer set, the TCR CDR3 went through a first round of RT-PCR. MiXCR was run by TCRdb on the multiplex PCR reads, yielding one entry per CDR3 protein. The sample yields fewer than 600,000 distinct CDR3 sequences, around an eighth seen once. The data belong to a study of T cells in Graves' hyperthyroidism and ophthalmopathy. General study results and limits: The majority of expanded thyroid clonotypes above 0.001 also appeared in blood.

V shed 4 bases and J 4 bases; nucleotides not matched to a gene: 7. CDR1 and CDR2 (germline): SGHTS, YDEGEE. The CDR3 loop spans 14 amino acids. Investigators excluded patients with uncontrolled infection, other autoimmune disease, pregnancy or lactation. Diagnosis relied on clinical symptoms, serum thyroxine and TRAb, thyroid ultrasound and orbital computed tomography. Fresh 10 ml peripheral blood yielded PBMCs. The V gene is TRBV5-8, the J gene TRBJ2-5, with 7 bases matching TRBD2. Sequencing used blood. The sequence was obtained from a woman aged 18-29 years with Graves' hyperthyroidism. The DNA of the CDR3 is TGTGCCAGCAGCCGCGGACTAGTCGTAGAGACCCAGTACTTC. Translation gives CASSRGLVVETQYF.